This T cell receptor (beta chain) was observed in a study of glioma-infiltrating T cells. Whole-study results and caveats: Gliomas, especially low-grade, showed above-expected tissue-blood divergence; non-neoplastic patients showed below. CDR3 overlap between tissue and blood was very small.

This CDR3 is 17 amino acids long. Germline values: CDR1 MNHEY, CDR2 SVGAGI. V trimming: 2 bases; J trimming: 7 bases; junction bases outside the gene matches: 17. Amplification of TCR alpha and beta CDR3 regions from RNA used iRepertoire nested multiplex PCR. One-step reverse transcription and amplification started from approximately 100-400 ng of tissue mRNA or PBMC total RNA. MiXCR was run by TCRdb on the multiplex PCR reads, yielding one entry per CDR3 protein. The table records around 190,000 distinct CDR3 sequences, over 25% of them present only once. As concerns this clonotype: Antigen specificity is unknown.

The V call is TRBV6-5, the J call TRBJ2-7; TRBD1 matches at 7 bases. The source is a human donor with low-grade glioma or glioblastoma, undergoing nonglioma brain surgery, or in good health (not recorded which). The sequenced sample was glioma tissue, nonneoplastic brain tissue, or PBMCs (not recorded which). This CDR3 is CASSYGSGTVPYGEQYF. Written as DNA, the CDR3 is TGTGCCAGCAGTTACGGCTCCGGGACAGTGCCCTACGGGGAGCAGTACTTC.